The 10 T cell receptor beta chains listed next were all sequenced from one sample in a study of T-cell reconstitution after alpha-beta-depleted transplantation in children. A TCRbeta library incorporating unique molecular identifiers was prepared. MiXCR, applied by TCRdb to the PCR reads, yields one record per CDR3 protein. The table lists 440,000 or so distinct CDR3 sequences, roughly 43% of them singletons. The sample in question was PBMCs, obtained before TCRalphabeta/CD19-depleted stem cell transplant. The receptors come from a girl aged 2 to 9 with aplastic anemia, due to receive a stem cell transplant.

CDR3: CSVVPGEAFF. CDR3 in DNA: TGCAGCGTTGTTCCGGGCGAAGCTTTCTTT. V is TRBV29-1 and J is TRBJ1-1; D gene ambiguous. V lost 4 bases and J lost 8, with 8 bases in between. The germline CDR1 and CDR2 sequences are SQVTM and ANQGSEA. The CDR3 sequence is 10 residues long.

The chain joins TRBV11-1 to TRBJ2-7; D uncertain. The CDR3 sequence is 13 residues long. Deletions cut 4 bases from V and 2 bases from J, with 9 bases between. Germline loops: CDR1 SGHAT, CDR2 FQDESV (reference sequence). CDR3 sequence reads: CASSSPWAYEQYF. The CDR3 DNA is TGTGCCAGCAGCTCGCCATGGGCCTACGAGCAGTACTTC.

The CDR3 DNA reads TGCAGCGCACTAGCGGGGACCACAGATACGCAGTATTTT. Translating gives CSALAGTTDTQYF. The rearrangement uses TRBV29-1 and TRBJ2-3; 10 nucleotides match TRBD2. Germline values: CDR1 SQVTM, CDR2 ANQGSEA. J gave up 2 bases and V 7 bases, and 3 bases lay outside the gene matches. The CDR3 is 13 amino acids.

A remark on this clonotype: A much more abundant neighbour one base away suggests this may be a read error. CDR3 loop: CASSGLAGMNEQYF. For the CDR3, the DNA is TGTGCCAGCTCCGGACTAGCGGGAATGAACGAGCAGTACTTC. The V and J genes are TRBV7-9 and TRBJ2-7; TRBD2 matches 12 bases. The CDR3 is 14 residues long. CDR1 SEHNR and CDR2 FQNEAQ come from the germline V gene (reference sequence). J lost 5 bases, V lost 8 bases, and 7 bases had no gene match.

Comment on this clonotype: A much bigger clone sits one base away, suggesting this may be a read error. The chain couples TRBV5-1 to TRBJ1-2; D not resolved. Germline lookup yields CDR1 SGHRS and CDR2 YFSETQ. The CDR3 is made up of 15 amino acids. CDR3 sequence: CASSLEGGSAYAYTF. CDR3 sequence (DNA): TGCGCCAGCAGCTTGGAAGGAGGCAGCGCCTATGCCTACACCTTC.

The genes are TRBV20-1 and TRBJ2-1; maybe TRBD2 (5 bases). Germline CDR1 and CDR2: DFQATT and SNEGSKA (reference sequence). V lost 6 bases, J lost 1 base, and 19 bases lay in between. CDR3 size: 16 residues. Here the CDR3 reads CSAQAWGVGSYNEQFF. CDR3 bases: TGCAGTGCGCAGGCGTGGGGAGTCGGTTCCTACAATGAGCAGTTCTTC.

The rearrangement uses TRBV29-1 and TRBJ2-7; a weak D match, TRBD2 (5 bases). Germline CDR1 is SQVTM and CDR2 is ANQGSEA. This CDR3 region has 17 residues. The V gene lost 4 bases and the J gene lost 5 bases, with 27 bases spanning the gap. Here the CDR3 DNA reads TGCAGCGTTGTAGGCCAGAGGGTAAGGGCAAGTTTGGACGAGCAGTACTTC. The encoded protein is CSVVGQRVRASLDEQYF.

For this clonotype: Likely a read error: the CDR3 ends without its conserved phenylalanine or tryptophan. The V gene is TRBV20-1, the J gene TRBJ1-1, with 7 nucleotides matching TRBD1. Per germline, CDR1 DFQATT and CDR2 SNEGSKA (reference sequence). The V and J ends lost 0 bases and 7 bases, in that order; junction bases with no gene match: 8. The length of the CDR3 is 14 residues. CDR3 region: CSARERPGGSEAFI. The DNA for the CDR3 is TGCAGTGCTAGAGAACGTCCAGGGGGAAGTGAAGCTTTCATT.

The chain recombines TRBV20-1 with TRBJ2-2; perhaps TRBD2 as D (5 bases). The length of the CDR3 is 15 residues. Looked up from germline, CDR1 is DFQATT and CDR2 is SNEGSKA (reference sequence). V was shortened by 3 bases and J by 7 bases, with 18 bases between the two germline ends. CDR3 protein: CSASRGGQVGGELFF. The CDR3 DNA sequence: TGCAGTGCTAGTCGCGGCGGGCAGGTGGGCGGGGAGCTGTTTTTT.

This clonotype has just a few counts. V is TRBV4-3 and J is TRBJ2-2; D gene unclear. The CDR3 spans 16 residues. Trimming took off 0 bases at V and 8 bases at J, with 16 bases between the two ends. CDR1 LGHNA and CDR2 YSLEER come from the germline V gene. In DNA, the CDR3 is TGCGCCAGCAGCCAAGATCGTAACCTTATGGGTGGGGAGCTGTTTTTT. Translating it yields CASSQDRNLMGGELFF.